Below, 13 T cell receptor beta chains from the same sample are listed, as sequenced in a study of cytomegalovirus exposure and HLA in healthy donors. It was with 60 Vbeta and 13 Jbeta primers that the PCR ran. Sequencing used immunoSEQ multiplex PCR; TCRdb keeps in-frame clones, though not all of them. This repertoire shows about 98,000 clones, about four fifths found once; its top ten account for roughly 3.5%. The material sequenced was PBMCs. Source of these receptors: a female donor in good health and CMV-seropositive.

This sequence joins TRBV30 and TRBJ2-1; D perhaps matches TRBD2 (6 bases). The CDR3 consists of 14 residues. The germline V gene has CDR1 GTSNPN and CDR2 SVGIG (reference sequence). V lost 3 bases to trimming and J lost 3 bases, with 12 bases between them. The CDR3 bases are TGTGCCTGGAGAGGCGGGGATTACTACAATGAGCAGTTCTTC. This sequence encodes CAWRGGDYYNEQFF.

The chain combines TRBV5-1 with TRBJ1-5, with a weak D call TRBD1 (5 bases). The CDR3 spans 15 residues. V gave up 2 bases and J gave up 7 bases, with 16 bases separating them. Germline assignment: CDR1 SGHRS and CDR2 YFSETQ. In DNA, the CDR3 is TGCGCCAGCAGCTTATCTGGGGCGGAGGGCCAGCCCCAGCATTTT. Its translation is CASSLSGAEGQPQHF.

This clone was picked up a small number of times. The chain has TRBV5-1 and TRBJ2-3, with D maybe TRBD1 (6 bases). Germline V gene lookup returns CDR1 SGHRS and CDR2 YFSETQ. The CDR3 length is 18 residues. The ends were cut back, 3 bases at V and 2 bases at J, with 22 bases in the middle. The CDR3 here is CASSYNPQGSFNTDTQYF. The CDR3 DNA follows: TGCGCCAGCAGCTATAACCCACAGGGATCTTTTAACACAGATACGCAGTATTTT.

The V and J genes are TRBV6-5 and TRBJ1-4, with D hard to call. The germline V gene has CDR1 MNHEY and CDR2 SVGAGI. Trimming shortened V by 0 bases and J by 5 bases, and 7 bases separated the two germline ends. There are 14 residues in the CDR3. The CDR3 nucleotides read TGTGCCAGCAGTTACTCGACACTGAATGAAAAACTGTTTTTT. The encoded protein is CASSYSTLNEKLFF.

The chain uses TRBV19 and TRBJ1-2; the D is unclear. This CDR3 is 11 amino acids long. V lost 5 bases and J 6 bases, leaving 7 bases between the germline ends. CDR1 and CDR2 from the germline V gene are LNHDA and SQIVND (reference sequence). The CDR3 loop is CASSFSDGYTF. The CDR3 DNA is TGTGCCAGTAGTTTCAGTGATGGCTACACCTTC.

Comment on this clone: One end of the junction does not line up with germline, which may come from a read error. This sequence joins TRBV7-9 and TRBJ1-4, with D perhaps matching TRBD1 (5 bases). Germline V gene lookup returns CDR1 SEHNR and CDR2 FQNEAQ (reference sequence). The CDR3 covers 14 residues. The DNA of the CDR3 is TGTTCCAGCAGTTCACCCCAGGGTTTGGAAAAACTGTTTTTT. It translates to CSSSSPQGLEKLFF.

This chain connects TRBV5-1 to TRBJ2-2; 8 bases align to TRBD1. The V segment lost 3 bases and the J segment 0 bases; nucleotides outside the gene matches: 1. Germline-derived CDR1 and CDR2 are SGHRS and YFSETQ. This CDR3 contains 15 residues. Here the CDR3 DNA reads TGCGCCAGCAGCTCGGACAGGGCGAACACCGGGGAGCTGTTTTTT. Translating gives CASSSDRANTGELFF.

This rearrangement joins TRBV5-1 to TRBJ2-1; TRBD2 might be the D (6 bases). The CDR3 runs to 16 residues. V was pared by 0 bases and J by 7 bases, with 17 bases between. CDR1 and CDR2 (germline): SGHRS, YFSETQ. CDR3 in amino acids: CASSLEGLLAVNEQFF. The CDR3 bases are TGCGCCAGCAGCTTGGAGGGGTTACTAGCTGTTAATGAGCAGTTCTTC.

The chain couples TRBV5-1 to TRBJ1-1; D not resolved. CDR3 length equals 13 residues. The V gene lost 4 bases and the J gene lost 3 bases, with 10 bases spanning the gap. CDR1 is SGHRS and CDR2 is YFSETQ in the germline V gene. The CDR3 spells CASSLNSDTEAFF. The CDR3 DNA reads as TGCGCCAGCAGCCTGAACAGTGACACTGAAGCTTTCTTT. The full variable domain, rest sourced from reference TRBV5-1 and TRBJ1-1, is KAGVTQTPRYLIKTRGQQVTLSCSPISGHRSVSWYQQTPGQGLQFLFEYFSETQRNKGNFPGRFSGRQFSNSRSEMNVSTLELGDSALYLCASSLNSDTEAFFGQGTRLTVV.

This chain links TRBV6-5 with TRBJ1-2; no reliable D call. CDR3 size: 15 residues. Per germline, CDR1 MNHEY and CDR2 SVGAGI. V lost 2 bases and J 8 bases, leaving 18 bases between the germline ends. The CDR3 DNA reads TGTGCCAGCAGTTACACCCCGACAAATCGCTACGGCTACACCTTC. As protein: CASSYTPTNRYGYTF.

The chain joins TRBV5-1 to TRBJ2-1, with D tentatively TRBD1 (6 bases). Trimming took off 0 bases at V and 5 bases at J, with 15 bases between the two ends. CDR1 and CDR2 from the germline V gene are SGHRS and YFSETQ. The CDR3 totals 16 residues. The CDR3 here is CASSLVLGAGNNEQFF. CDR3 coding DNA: TGCGCCAGCAGCTTGGTTTTGGGGGCCGGCAACAATGAGCAGTTCTTC.

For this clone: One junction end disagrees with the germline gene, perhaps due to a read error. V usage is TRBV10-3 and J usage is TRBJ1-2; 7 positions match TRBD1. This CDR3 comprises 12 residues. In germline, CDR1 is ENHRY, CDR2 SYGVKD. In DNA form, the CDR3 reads TGTGCCATCAGTGAGGAGGGGGCCCCGCGAGGCTTC. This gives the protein CAISEEGAPRGF.

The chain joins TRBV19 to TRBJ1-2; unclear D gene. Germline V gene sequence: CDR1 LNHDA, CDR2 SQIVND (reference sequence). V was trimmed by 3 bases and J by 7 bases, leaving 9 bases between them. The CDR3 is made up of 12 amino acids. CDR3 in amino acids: CASSIGEAGYTF. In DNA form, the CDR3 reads TGTGCCAGTAGTATCGGGGAGGCTGGCTACACCTTC.